These T cell receptor beta chains were read from a single sample in a study of blood T cell repertoires in COVID-19. The repertoire was sequenced with immunoSEQ multiplex PCR; TCRdb's copy has only in-frame clones and lacks some. Of approximately 270,000 clones in the sample, 70% to 90% were seen once. The sequenced sample consisted of PBMCs or T cells enriched from blood (not recorded which). The receptor set was obtained from a woman aged 30 to 39 who had recovered from COVID-19. Each CDR3 is given with its conserved first and last residue. A D gene is named only where the DNA matches it firmly. Size is omitted from some rows. Given values are once, few, many or a class for expanded clones.

.	.	TRBV30	TRBJ1-4	TGTGCCTGGAGTGACATTTCGCAGGGGCAGGGTGGGGAAAAACTGTTTTTT	CAWSDISQGQGGEKLFF
TRBD2	.	TRBV28	TRBJ2-1	TGTGCCAGCAGTCTCTTGGGGGGGGAGGTCAGGGAGCAGTTCTTC	CASSLLGGEVREQFF
TRBD1	.	TRBV27	TRBJ1-1	TGTGCCAGCAGTCAGGGGGCGCCGAACACTGAAGCTTTCTTT	CASSQGAPNTEAFF
.	.	TRBV10-3	TRBJ1-5	TGTGCCATCAGTGAGGGGGGCGATAGCAATCAGCCCCAGCATTTT	CAISEGGDSNQPQHF
TRBD2	.	TRBV5-1	TRBJ2-4	TGCGCCAGCAGCTTGAGTCATAGCGGGGTGTCCAAAAACATTCAGTACTTC	CASSLSHSGVSKNIQYF
.	.	TRBV6-5	TRBJ1-1	TGTGCCAGCAGTTACGCAGGGGCTATGAACACTGAAGCTTTCTTT	CASSYAGAMNTEAFF
.	.	TRBV4-1	TRBJ1-4	TGCGCCAGCAGCCAAGGGACAGTTGCAACTAATGAAAAACTGTTTTTT	CASSQGTVATNEKLFF
TRBD1	.	TRBV5-8	TRBJ2-7	TGTGCCAGCAGACGGCCGGGACAGTTCCCCCACGAGCAGTACTTC	CASRRPGQFPHEQYF
.	.	TRBV25-1	TRBJ2-7	TGTGCCAGCAGTGAATATGACGGGTCCCTCTCCTACGAGCAGTACTTC	CASSEYDGSLSYEQYF
TRBD1	few	TRBV28	TRBJ2-7	TGTGCCAGCAGTTTAACGGCAGGGGGCCCCCTCTACGAGCAGTACTTC	CASSLTAGGPLYEQYF
TRBD1	.	TRBV9	TRBJ1-2	TGTGCCAGCAGCCATGGAGCAGGGGGGTCTAACTATGGCTACACCTTC	CASSHGAGGSNYGYTF
.	once	TRBV11-2	TRBJ1-2	TGTGCCAGCAGCCAAAGACAGATCTATGGCTACACCTTC	CASSQRQIYGYTF
.	.	TRBV28	TRBJ1-5	TGTGCCAGCAGTCAGGGTAATCAGCCCCAGCATTTT	CASSQGNQPQHF
.	.	TRBV19	TRBJ1-5	TGTGCCAGTAGTCAACAGGGTGATCAGCCCCAGCATTTT	CASSQQGDQPQHF
.	.	TRBV27	TRBJ1-5	TGTGCCAGAAGACCCAGGCCCCCCCAGCCCCAGCATTTT	CARRPRPPQPQHF
TRBD1	.	TRBV6-1	TRBJ2-1	TGTGCCAGCAGTGACTCGGGACAGACCTACAATGAGCAGTTCTTC	CASSDSGQTYNEQFF
.	.	TRBV12-3/TRBV12-4	TRBJ1-2	TGTGCCACCAATGCGGCAGTTGGCTACACCTTC	CATNAAVGYTF
.	.	TRBV28	TRBJ2-7	TGTGCCAGCAGTCCTCCCCCCGGACTAATTTACTACGAGCAGTACTTC	CASSPPPGLIYYEQYF
.	.	TRBV28	TRBJ1-2	TGTGCCAGCAGTTTGGGGGGGCGGGATAACTATGGCTACACCTTC	CASSLGGRDNYGYTF
.	.	TRBV7-2	TRBJ2-4	TGTGCCAGCAGCTACCCGGACCGAAGGGGAAACATTCAGTACTTC	CASSYPDRRGNIQYF
TRBD2	.	TRBV5-1	TRBJ2-7	TGCGCCAGCAGCTTGGTTAGCGGGAACTCCTACGAGCAGTACTTC	CASSLVSGNSYEQYF